One TCR beta chain is described in this entry. The antigen is undetermined. MiXCR, run by TCRdb on the reads, gives a single entry per CDR3 protein. This table has 400,000 to 600,000 distinct CDR3 sequences, approximately 40% appearing once. This specimen belongs to a study of T cell repertoires in cytomegalovirus infection. Per the germline V gene, CDR1 is SGHDT and CDR2 is YYEEEE. With V trimmed by 4 bases and J by 3 bases, 5 bases remained unmatched. There are 16 residues in the CDR3. Specimen: cultured PBMCs, collected from culture after CMV antigen stimulation. The J gene is TRBJ2-1, the V gene TRBV5-6; 12 positions match TRBD2. The sequence came from a human donor in good health (CMV status not recorded). Some clones in this sample may be carry-over from other donors' samples. DNA for the CDR3: TGTGCCAGCAGCCTCCTAGCGGGGGGGTTCTACAATGAGCAGTTCTTC. Translation: CASSLLAGGFYNEQFF.